This T cell receptor (beta chain) was retrieved from a study of CD8 T cells in ankylosing spondylitis. Study-level findings and limits: Some of the motif variants had earlier been found in reactive arthritis patients' fluid and blood. Apparently characteristic of ankylosing spondylitis blood was a TCR beta motif (under ten highly homologous variants). Clones linked to disease were reported to show significant enrichment in matched ankylosing spondylitis synovial fluid.

A quantitative 5'-RACE method, one with molecular barcodes, was used to make TCR beta libraries. TCRdb ran MiXCR on the 5' RACE reads and lists one entry per CDR3 protein. Among around 29,000 distinct CDR3 sequences, about 5.1% were seen once, and the ten largest hold around 1.9%. Turning to this clonotype: The target antigen is unknown.

This CDR3 has 14 residues. Germline CDR1 reads SGDLS; CDR2 reads YYNGEE. The J segment lost 5 bases and the V segment lost 2 bases, leaving 4 bases of the junction unmatched. The TCR was taken from a female donor with ankylosing spondylitis or in good health (not recorded which). Material: blood, either unsorted or a sorted T cell fraction (not recorded which). This rearrangement joins TRBV9 to TRBJ2-4; 7 positions agree with TRBD1. The CDR3 nucleotides read TGTGCCAGCAGCGTTGGGACAGACGAAAACATTCAGTACTTC. This encodes CASSVGTDENIQYF.